One and the same sample provided the 30 T cell receptor beta chains below, sequenced in a study of T-cell memory formation after mild COVID-19. TCRdb passed the 5' RACE reads through MiXCR, listing each CDR3 protein once. The sample holds a few hundred thousand distinct CDR3 sequences; 15% to 20% are singletons and the top ten take roughly 20%. Sequencing input: PBMCs or a T cell subset sorted from them (not recorded which). These receptors came from a man between 18 and 29 years old who had mild COVID-19 (a few samples of this study predate the infection). Cell type and time point are not known.

This chain connects TRBV5-5 to TRBJ2-7; perhaps TRBD1 as D (6 bases). This CDR3 has 15 residues. V was trimmed by 4 bases and J by 6 bases, leaving 20 bases between them. Germline CDR1 reads SGHKS; CDR2 reads YYEKEE (reference sequence). This chain's CDR3 is CASSPRQDLTFEQYF. In nucleotides, the CDR3 is TGTGCCAGCAGCCCACGACAGGATCTCACCTTCGAGCAGTACTTC.

J is TRBJ2-7 and V is TRBV7-8; TRBD2 is a possible D gene (6 bases). Germline assignment: CDR1 SGHVS and CDR2 FQNEAQ. Trimming cost V 3 bases and J 1 base, with 16 bases left between them. This CDR3 comprises 16 residues. The CDR3 coding sequence is TGTGCCAGCAGCTTGGGGATTTTGGGGGGATCCTACGAGCAGTACGTC. It translates to CASSLGILGGSYEQYV.

This clonotype has a handful of counts. This rearrangement joins TRBV6-5 to TRBJ1-5; D unresolved. The CDR3 is 14 amino acids. V dropped 5 bases and J dropped 7 bases, with 15 bases sitting between them. The germline V gene has CDR1 MNHEY and CDR2 SVGAGI. The CDR3 region has the DNA TGTGCCAGCAGTGACCCGGGCTTGGGGCAGCCCCAGCATTTT. Residues: CASSDPGLGQPQHF.

The CDR3 nucleotides read TGTGCCACCAGCAGAGATATTTGGACAGAGCAAGAGACCCAGTACTTC. As protein: CATSRDIWTEQETQYF. The chain joins TRBV15 to TRBJ2-5, with D possibly matching TRBD1 (6 bases). Germline CDR1 LNHNV, CDR2 YYDKDF (reference sequence). The CDR3 sequence is 16 residues long. V lost 0 bases, J lost 2 bases, and 13 bases lay in between.

A few counts support this clonotype. This chain joins TRBV20-1 and TRBJ2-5, with a possible D match to TRBD2 (7 bases). The CDR3 consists of 12 residues. V lost 6 bases, J lost 5 bases, and 13 bases lay in between. Germline V gene sequence: CDR1 DFQATT, CDR2 SNEGSKA (reference sequence). The CDR3 DNA sequence: TGCAGTGCCGTCAGGGGAGGGGAGACCCAGTACTTC. It is translated as CSAVRGGETQYF.

In this sample, this clonotype turned up a few times. The rearrangement links TRBV6-6 to TRBJ2-1, with 10 bases aligning to TRBD2. CDR1 is MNHNY, CDR2 SVGAGI, per germline (reference sequence). This CDR3 comprises 16 residues. The trim removed 9 bases at V and 1 base at J, leaving 9 bases unmatched. CDR3 loop: CASHPSGGESYNEQFF. The CDR3 bases are TGTGCCAGTCACCCGAGCGGGGGGGAATCCTACAATGAGCAGTTCTTC.

The sample holds a few counts of this clonotype. This sequence joins TRBV5-1 and TRBJ1-2; no firm D call. The length of the CDR3 is 12 residues. Germline-derived CDR1 and CDR2 are SGHRS and YFSETQ. V was shortened by 0 bases and J by 4 bases, with 4 bases between the two germline ends. This chain's CDR3 is CASSLDAYGYTF. Here the CDR3 DNA reads TGCGCCAGCAGCTTGGACGCCTATGGCTACACCTTC.

This clonotype has more than one count but fewer than ten. This rearrangement joins TRBV6-2 or TRBV6-3 to TRBJ1-6; D not certain. V gave up 5 bases and J gave up 9 bases, with 11 bases separating them. The CDR3 is made up of 13 amino acids. The V gene's germline CDR1 is MNHEY and CDR2 SVGEGT. In DNA, the CDR3 is TGTGCCAGCAGTCCCCAGCAAAGTTCACCCCTCCACTTT. Its translation is CASSPQQSSPLHF.

The J gene is TRBJ2-7, the V gene TRBV4-2; 8 nucleotides match TRBD2. Germline V CDR1 and CDR2: LGHNA, YNFKEQ. The CDR3 covers 17 residues. With V trimmed by 0 bases and J by 4 bases, 11 bases remained unmatched. The CDR3 DNA reads as TGTGCCAGCAGCCAAGAGATGGCGGGGGGACCGCCTTACGAGCAGTACTTC. Encoded protein: CASSQEMAGGPPYEQYF.

This chain connects TRBV6-2 or TRBV6-3 to TRBJ2-1; the D is unclear. The length of the CDR3 is 14 residues. The germline gives CDR1 MNHEY, CDR2 SVGEGT. The V and J ends lost 6 bases and 9 bases respectively, with 18 bases between them. The CDR3 loop reads CASRLFSGWGEQFF. The CDR3 region has the DNA TGTGCCAGCAGGTTATTCTCCGGGTGGGGTGAGCAGTTCTTC.

This clonotype was recorded only once. The chain couples TRBV4-3 to TRBJ1-1; D perhaps matches TRBD1 (6 bases). CDR3 length: 17 residues. The V gene lost 1 base and the J gene lost 0 bases, with 15 bases spanning the gap. Germline-derived CDR1 and CDR2 are LGHNA and YSLEER. CDR3 DNA sequence: TGCGCCAGCAGCCAAGGAGGGATGGGGGCAATGAACACTGAAGCTTTCTTT. The encoded protein is CASSQGGMGAMNTEAFF.

V is TRBV6-2 or TRBV6-3 and J is TRBJ1-5; TRBD1 might be the D (5 bases). CDR3 length: 14 residues. CDR1 is MNHEY, CDR2 SVGEGT, per germline. V shed 2 bases and J shed 7 bases, with 12 bases lying between them. The CDR3: CASSYAQAGQPQHF. The CDR3 DNA follows: TGTGCCAGCAGTTACGCACAGGCGGGACAGCCCCAGCATTTT.

The CDR3 region has the DNA TGTGCCAGCAGTACCCGCGGGGAGCTGTTTTTT. This gives the protein CASSTRGELFF. V and J are TRBV6-5 and TRBJ2-2; no reliable D call. Germline CDR1 reads MNHEY; CDR2 reads SVGAGI. The V end lost 5 bases, the J end lost 7 bases, and 5 bases lay between the germline ends. The CDR3 is 11 amino acids.

This clonotype was detected only a few times. V and J are TRBV29-1 and TRBJ2-5, with TRBD2 matching 9 bases. Germline CDR1 reads SQVTM; CDR2 reads ANQGSEA. V dropped 7 bases and J dropped 6; count of bases not matched to a gene: 15. The CDR3 spans 15 residues. In DNA form, the CDR3 reads TGCAGCGGCGGCACAGATAGCGGGAGCTTAAAGACCCAGTACTTC. Its translation is CSGGTDSGSLKTQYF.

This clonotype was counted ten times or more. The gene calls are TRBV6-2 or TRBV6-3 and TRBJ2-1; TRBD2 matches 7 bases. V was pared by 2 bases and J by 5 bases, with 6 bases of the junction left unmatched. The CDR3 extends over 15 amino acids. Germline-derived CDR1 and CDR2 are MNHEY and SVGEGT. CDR3 protein: CASSYDGGMNNEQFF. In DNA, the CDR3 is TGTGCCAGCAGTTACGACGGGGGGATGAACAATGAGCAGTTCTTC.

CDR3 sequence (DNA): TGTGCCAGCAGCTTTACCGGGACGAACACCGGGGAGCTGTTTTTT. It translates to CASSFTGTNTGELFF. The chain combines TRBV7-9 with TRBJ2-2; D might be TRBD2 (5 bases). The V and J ends lost 3 bases and 0 bases respectively, with 8 bases between them. The CDR3 is 15 residues long. Germline lookup yields CDR1 SEHNR and CDR2 FQNEAQ (reference sequence). Complete variable domain (other parts from reference TRBV7-9 and TRBJ2-2): DTGVSQNPRHKITKRGQNVTFRCDPISEHNRLYWYRQTLGQGPEFLTYFQNEAQLEKSRLLSDRFSAERPKGSFSTLEIQRTEQGDSAMYLCASSFTGTNTGELFFGEGSRLTVL.

This clonotype has a handful of counts. The chain links TRBV11-2 to TRBJ2-3; 10 bases are shared with TRBD2. The CDR3 covers 14 residues. Trimming took 11 bases from V and 4 from J; bases not matched to a gene: 9. Germline V CDR1 and CDR2: SGHAT, FQNNGV. Written as DNA, the CDR3 is TGTGCCGGATCACTAGCGGGGAGGGCAGATACGCAGTATTTT. Amino acid sequence: CAGSLAGRADTQYF.

In its sample, this clonotype was seen many times. V is TRBV29-1 and J is TRBJ2-7; 11 nucleotides align to TRBD1. Germline-derived CDR1 and CDR2 are SQVTM and ANQGSEA. V was pared by 6 bases and J by 6 bases, with 4 bases of the junction left unmatched. The CDR3 sequence is 12 residues long. CDR3 amino acids: CSVQGQGAEQYF. DNA of the CDR3: TGCAGCGTCCAAGGACAGGGGGCCGAGCAGTACTTC.

This chain links TRBV6-2 or TRBV6-3 with TRBJ2-1; 8 positions agree with TRBD2. CDR3 length: 17 amino acids. With V trimmed by 2 bases and J by 4 bases, 10 bases remained unmatched. Germline CDR1 is MNHEY and CDR2 is SVGEGT. Written as DNA, the CDR3 is TGTGCCAGCAGTTACCCCCCCGTAGCGGGGCAGTACAATGAGCAGTTCTTC. Its protein product is CASSYPPVAGQYNEQFF.

The chain couples TRBV7-3 to TRBJ1-2; D possibly corresponds to TRBD1 (6 bases). This CDR3 has 14 amino acids. CDR1 and CDR2 (germline): SGHTA, FQGTGA. Deletions cut 5 bases from V and 4 bases from J, with 14 bases between. The CDR3 bases are TGTGCCAGCAGCCCCGGGACAAGTCCCTATGGCTACACCTTC. Translating it yields CASSPGTSPYGYTF.

The gene calls are TRBV20-1 and TRBJ2-5; 8 bases are shared with TRBD2. Per germline, CDR1 DFQATT and CDR2 SNEGSKA (reference sequence). Unmatched junction bases numbered 17, after V lost 6 bases and J lost 5 bases. This CDR3 region has 16 residues. The CDR3 DNA sequence: TGCAGTGCCACCCTCCCGACCGGGGGGGCCGGTGAGACCCAGTACTTC. Encoded protein: CSATLPTGGAGETQYF.

This clonotype was recorded at least ten times. The V call is TRBV11-2, the J call TRBJ2-1, with D uncertain. The CDR3 totals 19 residues. Trimming cost V 5 bases and J 1 base, with 24 bases left between them. CDR1 is SGHAT and CDR2 is FQNNGV in the germline V gene. The CDR3 DNA sequence: TGTGCCAGCAGCCCCAATGTGTTGGGGTACGAAGGTTCCTACAATGAGCAGTTCTTC. It translates to CASSPNVLGYEGSYNEQFF.

This clonotype is medium-sized in the sample. The gene calls are TRBV6-2 or TRBV6-3 and TRBJ2-5; D is perhaps TRBD1 (5 bases). V lost 6 bases, J lost 2 bases, and 7 bases lay in between. This CDR3 spans 12 amino acids. Germline CDR1 and CDR2: MNHEY and SVGEGT. The CDR3 sequence is CASSDSQETQYF. The DNA for the CDR3 is TGTGCCAGCAGCGACAGTCAAGAGACCCAGTACTTC.

The V call is TRBV13, the J call TRBJ2-7, with 7 bases lining up with TRBD1. This CDR3 contains 12 residues. With 3 bases clipped from V and 6 bases from J, the junction kept 2 bases outside the gene matches. Germline V gene lookup returns CDR1 PRHDT and CDR2 FYEKMQ (reference sequence). CDR3: CASSLTGIEQYF. DNA of the CDR3: TGTGCCAGCAGCTTGACAGGGATCGAGCAGTACTTC.

The rearrangement joins TRBV7-2 to TRBJ1-5; the D gene is possibly TRBD1 (5 bases). Trimming removed 5 bases from V and 7 bases from J, with 15 bases in between. The germline gives CDR1 SGHTA, CDR2 FQGNSA. This CDR3 has 14 amino acids. In DNA, the CDR3 is TGTGCCAGCAGCCCGAGGGGTACAATACAGCCCCAGCATTTT. Translating gives CASSPRGTIQPQHF. Drawing the rest from reference TRBV7-2 and TRBJ1-5, the complete variable domain is GAGVSQSPSNKVTEKGKDVELRCDPISGHTALYWYRQSLGQGLEFLIYFQGNSAPDKSGLPSDRFSAERTGGSVSTLTIQRTQQEDSAVYLCASSPRGTIQPQHFGDGTRLSIL.

A few counts support this clonotype. The chain recombines TRBV9 with TRBJ1-5; no definite D call. This CDR3 contains 14 residues. V was trimmed by 3 bases and J by 7 bases, leaving 14 bases between them. The germline V gene has CDR1 SGDLS and CDR2 YYNGEE. CDR3 DNA: TGTGCCAGCAGCGCCGACACTATGAACCAGCCCCAGCATTTT. This gives the protein CASSADTMNQPQHF.

This clonotype was seen only a few times. J is TRBJ2-7 and V is TRBV27; D not certain. The ends were cut back, 4 bases at V and 4 bases at J, with 8 bases in the middle. The germline V gene encodes CDR1 MNHEY and CDR2 SMNVEV (reference sequence). This CDR3 is 12 amino acids long. CDR3 amino acids: CASSSLLYEQYV. CDR3 nucleotide sequence: TGTGCCAGCAGTTCTCTGCTATACGAGCAGTACGTC.

This chain uses TRBV20-1 with TRBJ2-7; D might be TRBD2 (6 bases). CDR3 length: 14 amino acids. Germline-derived CDR1 and CDR2 are DFQATT and SNEGSKA (reference sequence). V was trimmed by 2 bases and J by 1 base, leaving 12 bases between them. The CDR3 region has the DNA TGCAGTGCTAGAACCCCTGGGACTTCCTACGAGCAGTACGTC. This translates into CSARTPGTSYEQYV.

In its sample, this clonotype was seen a few times. This chain uses TRBV5-4 with TRBJ2-7, with D possibly TRBD2 on 5 matching bases. CDR1 and CDR2 from the germline V gene are SGHNT and YYREEE (reference sequence). CDR3 length: 13 residues. V lost 1 base and J lost 3, with 8 bases in between. The CDR3 nucleotides read TGTGCCAGCAGCTTGAGCGGAGTCTACGAGCAGTACTTC. Encoded protein: CASSLSGVYEQYF.

This clonotype was picked up a small number of times. The rearrangement uses TRBV20-1 and TRBJ2-3, with 9 bases that match TRBD2. Looked up from germline, CDR1 is DFQATT and CDR2 is SNEGSKA (reference sequence). The CDR3 has 14 amino acids. V shed 5 bases and J 2 bases; nucleotides not matched to a gene: 5. In DNA form, the CDR3 reads TGCAGTGCTCCTCTAGCGGGGAACACAGATACGCAGTATTTT. Translating it yields CSAPLAGNTDTQYF.